The 13 T cell receptor beta chains in this list originate from one sample, sequenced in a study of molecular identifiers for immune sequencing clone quantification. TCRdb fed the PCR reads into MiXCR, producing one record per CDR3 protein. The table has hundreds of thousands of distinct CDR3 sequences, nearly 20% seen once. Sequencing used naive CD8+ T cells from blood, with Jurkat cell RNA spiked in. Indicated subset: FACS-sorted CD8+CD4-CCR7+CD45RA+ naive T cells. The receptor set was obtained from a human donor in good health. Some libraries in this study had Jurkat cell RNA spiked in.

This clonotype was observed a few times. The chain has TRBV4-1 and TRBJ2-3; possibly TRBD1 or TRBD2 for D (5 bases each). Per the germline V gene, CDR1 is MGHRA and CDR2 is YSYEKL. The CDR3 sequence is 18 residues long. Trimming removed 0 bases from V and 2 bases from J, with 18 bases in between. The CDR3 loop reads CASSQDFLDKRATDTQYF. Written as DNA, the CDR3 is TGCGCCAGCAGCCAAGATTTCCTGGACAAGAGGGCCACAGATACGCAGTATTTT.

This clonotype was counted at least ten times. The CDR3 DNA follows: TGCAGTGCCCGTCCCACGGGACAGGGTGACGAGCAGTACTTC. Its translation: CSARPTGQGDEQYF. This chain joins TRBV20-1 and TRBJ2-7; 9 positions match TRBD1. J gave up 5 bases and V 6 bases, and 11 bases lay outside the gene matches. Per the germline V gene, CDR1 is DFQATT and CDR2 is SNEGSKA (reference sequence). This CDR3 has 14 residues.

The V gene is TRBV6-1, the J gene TRBJ1-5; the D gene is possibly TRBD1 (6 bases). The CDR3 covers 18 residues. V was cut by 3 bases and J by 0 bases, with 18 bases left in between. Per germline, CDR1 MNHNS and CDR2 SASEGT. The CDR3 DNA sequence: TGTGCCAGCAGTGAGTTGGGACACCGGCCATATAGCAATCAGCCCCAGCATTTT. This gives the protein CASSELGHRPYSNQPQHF.

This clonotype was observed at least ten times. The V and J genes are TRBV6-2 or TRBV6-3 and TRBJ2-1; TRBD2 agrees at 12 bases. With 6 bases clipped from V and 10 bases from J, the junction kept 4 bases outside the gene matches. Germline V gene lookup returns CDR1 MNHEY and CDR2 SVGEGT. CDR3 length: 13 residues. CDR3 DNA: TGTGCCAGCAGAAACGGACTAGCGGGGGAGCAGTTCTTC. The encoded protein is CASRNGLAGEQFF.

This clonotype was found many times. V usage is TRBV2 and J usage is TRBJ1-1; D gene unclear. Looked up from germline, CDR1 is SNHLY and CDR2 is FYNNEI. V dropped 6 bases and J dropped 8 bases, with 13 bases sitting between them. The CDR3 consists of 12 residues. CDR3 sequence: CASRYFGEEAFF. The CDR3 DNA reads TGTGCCAGCAGGTATTTCGGCGAAGAAGCTTTCTTT.

This clonotype was observed at least ten times. This CDR3 is CASSPTMVAPSSYNEQFF. CDR3 sequence (DNA): TGTGCCAGCAGCCCAACTATGGTGGCCCCGAGCTCCTACAATGAGCAGTTCTTC. The V and J genes are TRBV7-9 and TRBJ2-1, with D unresolved. Germline values: CDR1 SEHNR, CDR2 FQNEAQ (reference sequence). The CDR3 extends over 18 amino acids. V lost 5 bases and J lost 0, with 20 bases in between.

A word on this clonotype: A read error may account for a junction end that differs from germline. This chain connects TRBV20-1 to TRBJ2-7; TRBD1 is a possible D gene (5 bases). Germline lookup yields CDR1 DFQATT and CDR2 SNEGSKA (reference sequence). This CDR3 comprises 15 residues. This CDR3 is CSARDSTEVPYEQYF. CDR3 in DNA: TGCAGTGCTAGAGACTCGACAGAGGTGCCCTACGAGCAGTACTTT.

This clonotype was recorded at least ten times. The chain joins TRBV7-9 to TRBJ2-3, with 8 bases that match TRBD1. Germline V lookup: CDR1 SEHNR, CDR2 FQNEAQ (reference sequence). The CDR3 loop spans 13 amino acids. J gave up 6 bases and V 7 bases, and 6 bases lay outside the gene matches. The CDR3 protein is CASTGDRPDTQYF. The CDR3 nucleotides are TGTGCCAGCACCGGGGACAGGCCGGATACGCAGTATTTT.

This clonotype was seen a few times. A much bigger clone sits one base away, suggesting this may be a read error. The chain recombines TRBV24-1 with TRBJ2-3, with 10 bases matching TRBD2. The V and J ends lost 5 bases and 3 bases, in that order; junction bases with no gene match: 10. This CDR3 is built from 17 residues. Germline loops: CDR1 KGHDR, CDR2 SFDVKD. DNA for the CDR3: TGTGCCACCAGTGGAAGCGGGGGGGCCAAAGGTACAGATACGCAGTATTTT. It encodes CATSGSGGAKGTDTQYF.

This rearrangement joins TRBV27 to TRBJ2-7; D may be TRBD1 or TRBD2 (5 bases each). Germline assignment: CDR1 MNHEY and CDR2 SMNVEV (reference sequence). V lost 2 bases and J 7 bases, leaving 15 bases between the germline ends. The CDR3 has 14 residues. Here the CDR3 DNA reads TGTGCCAGCAGTTTAACGCCTCGGGGACCTGAGCAGTACTTC. Protein sequence: CASSLTPRGPEQYF.

As regards this clonotype: One base away lies a much larger clone, so this may be a sequencing read error. V gene TRBV4-2 combines with J gene TRBJ2-1; 8 positions agree with TRBD2. Losses at the gene ends were 7 bases for V and 10 bases for J; bases not matched to a gene: 21. This CDR3 has 17 residues. Germline loops: CDR1 LGHNA, CDR2 YNFKEQ. For the CDR3, the DNA is TGTGCCAGCAAAGAAACGGGGGCGGGAGGCCCCTTGGGAGAGCAGTTCTTC. Translation: CASKETGAGGPLGEQFF.

The genes are TRBV20-1 and TRBJ2-5, with D possibly being TRBD1 or TRBD2 (5 bases each). CDR1 is DFQATT, CDR2 SNEGSKA, per germline (reference sequence). The ends were cut back, 6 bases at V and 4 bases at J, with 15 bases in the middle. The CDR3 length is 13 residues. Here the CDR3 reads CSATGAYGETQYF. In DNA, the CDR3 is TGCAGTGCAACCGGGGCCTACGGAGAGACCCAGTACTTC.

This clonotype was observed at least ten times. CDR3 sequence: CASSRTSVDTGELFF. Written as DNA, the CDR3 is TGTGCCAGCAGCCGGACTAGCGTAGACACCGGGGAGCTGTTTTTT. The V gene is TRBV3-1, the J gene TRBJ2-2; 9 nucleotides agree with TRBD2. The CDR3 is made up of 15 amino acids. Germline trimming cut 4 bases from V and 3 bases from J; bases unmatched to any gene: 3. Germline V gene sequence: CDR1 LGHDT, CDR2 YNNKEL (reference sequence).